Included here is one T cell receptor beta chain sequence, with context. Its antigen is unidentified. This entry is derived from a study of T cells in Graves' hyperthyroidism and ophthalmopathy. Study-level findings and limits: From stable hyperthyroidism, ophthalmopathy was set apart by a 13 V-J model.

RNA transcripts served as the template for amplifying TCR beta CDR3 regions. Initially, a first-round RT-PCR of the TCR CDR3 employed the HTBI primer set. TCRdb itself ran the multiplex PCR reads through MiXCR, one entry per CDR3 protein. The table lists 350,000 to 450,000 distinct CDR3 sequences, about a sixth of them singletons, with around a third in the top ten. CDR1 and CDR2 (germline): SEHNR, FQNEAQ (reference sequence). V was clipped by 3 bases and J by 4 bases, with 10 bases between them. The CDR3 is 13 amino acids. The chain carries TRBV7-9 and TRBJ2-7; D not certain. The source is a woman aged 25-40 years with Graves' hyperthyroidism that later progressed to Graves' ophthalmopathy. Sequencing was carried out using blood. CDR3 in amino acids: CASSFNKIYEQYF. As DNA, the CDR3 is TGTGCCAGCAGCTTTAACAAAATATACGAGCAGTACTTC.